The clone carrying this T cell receptor (beta chain) showed up just a few times. The target antigen is unknown. This sample was taken from a study of cytomegalovirus exposure and HLA in healthy donors. Donors showed nominal health when sampled, although they likely had unrecorded immune exposures. The germline V gene has CDR1 GTSNPN and CDR2 SVGIG (reference sequence). Between the trimmed V and J ends, which lost 1 base and 7 bases, there was a span of 14 bases. CDR3 length equals 13 residues. General observations from the study: Later work showed greater clonal expansion in HLA-associated TCR beta chains than in equally common others. Sequencing depth across donors, presence/absence analyses assumed, was roughly uniform.

PCR was performed using 60 Vbeta and 13 Jbeta primers. TCRdb's copy holds only in-frame clones and misses some; the assay was immunoSEQ multiplex PCR. The table lists approximately 200,000 clones, more than 70% of them singletons. Sequenced input: PBMCs. The receptor comes from a man aged 25 to 40 in good health and CMV-seropositive. The V and J genes are TRBV30 and TRBJ2-7; D gene uncertain. CDR3 sequence (DNA): TGTGCCTGGAGTGCGGGTCCCCAGAGGGAGCAGTACTTC. Translation: CAWSAGPQREQYF.